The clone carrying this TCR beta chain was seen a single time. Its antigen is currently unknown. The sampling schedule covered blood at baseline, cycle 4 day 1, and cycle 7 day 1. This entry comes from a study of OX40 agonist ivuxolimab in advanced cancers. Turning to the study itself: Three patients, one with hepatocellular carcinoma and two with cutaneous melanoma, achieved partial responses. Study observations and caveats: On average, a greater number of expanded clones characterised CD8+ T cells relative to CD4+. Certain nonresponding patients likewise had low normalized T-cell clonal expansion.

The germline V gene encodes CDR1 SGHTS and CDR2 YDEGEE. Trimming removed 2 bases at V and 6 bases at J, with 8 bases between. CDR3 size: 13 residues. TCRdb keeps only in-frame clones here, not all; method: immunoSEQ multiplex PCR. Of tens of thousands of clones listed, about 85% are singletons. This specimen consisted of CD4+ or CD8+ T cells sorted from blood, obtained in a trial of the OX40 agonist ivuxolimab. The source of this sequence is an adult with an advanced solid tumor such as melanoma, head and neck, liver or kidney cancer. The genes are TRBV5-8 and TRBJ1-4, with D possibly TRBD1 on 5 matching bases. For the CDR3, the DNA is TGTGCCAGCAGCTTAGCGGGGGATGAAAAACTGTTTTTT. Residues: CASSLAGDEKLFF.